This T cell receptor (beta chain) was retrieved from a study of T cell repertoires in cytomegalovirus infection. Regarding the study as a whole: Dominant in the ex vivo response were TCR beta clonotypes restricted by HLA-C and specific for CMV. Of the TCR beta families, the public ones yielded a cumulative frequency that identified carriers of CMV plus the relevant HLA.

In TCRdb, the reads were re-called with MiXCR into one record per CDR3 protein. The sample lists around 81,000 distinct CDR3 sequences; roughly 39% were seen once. Trimming removed 1 base at V and 3 bases at J, with 12 bases between. This CDR3 is built from 15 residues. CDR1 is SGHVT and CDR2 is SQSDAQ in the germline V gene. On this clonotype: Its specificity is not known.

The genes are TRBV7-4 and TRBJ2-5; TRBD2 is a possible D gene (5 bases). Sequencing was performed on CD8+ T cells from cultured PBMCs, taken from culture after CMV antigen stimulation. This TCR came from a human donor in good health (CMV status not recorded). Some clones in this sample may be carry-over from other donors' samples. This CDR3 is CASSLEAGLKETQYF. The CDR3 DNA reads as TGTGCCAGCAGCTTAGAGGCGGGCCTAAAAGAGACCCAGTACTTC.